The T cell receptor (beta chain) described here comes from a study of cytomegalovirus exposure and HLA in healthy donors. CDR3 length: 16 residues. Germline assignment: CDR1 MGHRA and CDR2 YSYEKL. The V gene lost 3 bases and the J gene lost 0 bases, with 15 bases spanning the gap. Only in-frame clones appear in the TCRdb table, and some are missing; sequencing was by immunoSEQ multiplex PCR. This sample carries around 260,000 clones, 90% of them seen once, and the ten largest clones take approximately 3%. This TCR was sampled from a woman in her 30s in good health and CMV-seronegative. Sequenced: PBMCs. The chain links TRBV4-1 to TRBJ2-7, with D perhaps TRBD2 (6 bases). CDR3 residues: CASSQPRDSSSYEQYF. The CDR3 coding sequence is TGCGCCAGCAGCCAGCCCCGGGACTCCAGCTCCTACGAGCAGTACTTC.